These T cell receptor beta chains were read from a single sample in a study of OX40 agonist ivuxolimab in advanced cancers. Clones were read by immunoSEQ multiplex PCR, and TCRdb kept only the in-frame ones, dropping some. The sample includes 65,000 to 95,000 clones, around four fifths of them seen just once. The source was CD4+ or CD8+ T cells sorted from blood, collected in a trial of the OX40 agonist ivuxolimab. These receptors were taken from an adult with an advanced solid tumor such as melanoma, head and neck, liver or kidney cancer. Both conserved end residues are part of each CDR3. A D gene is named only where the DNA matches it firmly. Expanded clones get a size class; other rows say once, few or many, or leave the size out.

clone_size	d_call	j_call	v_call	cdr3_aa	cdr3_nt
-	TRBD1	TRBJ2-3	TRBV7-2	CASSPGQTTDTQYF	TGTGCCAGCAGCCCGGGACAGACCACAGATACGCAGTATTTT
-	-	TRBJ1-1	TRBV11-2	CASSVGGTEAFF	TGTGCCAGCAGCGTAGGGGGCACTGAAGCTTTCTTT
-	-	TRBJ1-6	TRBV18	CASSPIQSDNSPLHF	TGTGCCAGCTCACCAATCCAATCGGATAACTCACCCCTCCACTTT
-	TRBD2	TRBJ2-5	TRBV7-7	CASSLSSGGGETQYF	TGTGCTAGCAGCTTATCTAGCGGGGGCGGGGAGACCCAGTACTTC
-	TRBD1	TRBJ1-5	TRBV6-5	CASSSGQANQPQHF	TGTGCCAGCAGCTCAGGACAGGCGAATCAGCCCCAGCATTTT
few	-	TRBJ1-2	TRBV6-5	CASSYSGESGYTF	TGTGCCAGCAGTTACTCCGGGGAATCTGGCTACACCTTC
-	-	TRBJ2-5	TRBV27	CASSFPRDQETQYF	TGTGCCAGCAGTTTTCCCAGGGACCAAGAGACCCAGTACTTC
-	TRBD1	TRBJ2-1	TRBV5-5	CASSLGDRGLYEQFF	TGTGCCAGCAGCTTGGGTGACAGGGGGCTGTATGAGCAGTTCTTC
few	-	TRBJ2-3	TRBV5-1	CASRRGQVVDTQYF	TGCGCCAGCCGCCGGGGGCAGGTCGTAGATACGCAGTATTTT
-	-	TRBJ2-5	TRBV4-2	CASSPLISGFQETQYF	TGTGCCAGCAGCCCCCTGATTAGCGGCTTCCAAGAGACCCAGTACTTC
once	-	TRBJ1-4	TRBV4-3	CASSLDLREKLFF	TGCGCCAGCAGCCTTGACCTGCGAGAAAAACTGTTTTTT
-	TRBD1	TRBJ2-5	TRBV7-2	CASSLGFGTGGEETQYF	TGTGCCAGCAGCTTAGGCTTTGGGACAGGGGGCGAAGAGACCCAGTACTTC
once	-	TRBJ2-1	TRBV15	CATSRVVGGSGRYNEQFF	TGTGCCACCAGCAGAGTAGTGGGAGGAAGCGGGCGGTACAATGAGCAGTTCTTC
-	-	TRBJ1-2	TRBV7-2	CASSLSYEDYGYTF	TGTGCCAGCAGCTTATCATATGAGGACTATGGCTACACCTTC
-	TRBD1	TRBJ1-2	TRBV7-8	CASSYSTGDYGYTF	TGTGCCAGCAGCTATTCGACAGGGGACTATGGCTACACCTTC
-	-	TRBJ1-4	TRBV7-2	CASSPRWGEEKLFF	TGTGCCAGCAGCCCCCGGTGGGGTGAAGAAAAACTGTTTTTT
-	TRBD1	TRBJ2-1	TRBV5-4	CASSSDRGDYNEQFF	TGTGCCAGCAGCTCGGACAGGGGCGACTACAATGAGCAGTTCTTC
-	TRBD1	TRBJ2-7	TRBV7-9	CASSPLGQGNHEQYF	TGTGCCAGCAGCCCACTTGGACAGGGGAACCACGAGCAGTACTTC
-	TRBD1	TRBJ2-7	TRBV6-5	CASRSGQTYEQYF	TGTGCCAGCAGATCGGGACAGACCTACGAGCAGTACTTC
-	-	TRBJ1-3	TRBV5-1	CASSLIGDRGNTIYF	TGCGCCAGCAGCTTGATTGGGGACCGCGGAAACACCATATATTTT
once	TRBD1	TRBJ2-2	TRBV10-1	CASSKGQHAGELFF	TGCGCCAGCAGCAAGGGACAGCATGCCGGGGAGCTGTTTTTT
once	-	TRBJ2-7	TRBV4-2	CASSQDPQHRSYEQYF	TGTGCCAGCAGCCAAGATCCCCAGCACCGTTCCTACGAGCAGTACTTC
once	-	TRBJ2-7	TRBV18	CASSPPYEQYF	TGTGCCAGCTCACCACCCTACGAGCAGTACTTC
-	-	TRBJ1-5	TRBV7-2	CASSLVKDQPQHF	TGTGCCAGCAGCTTAGTTAAGGACCAGCCCCAGCATTTT
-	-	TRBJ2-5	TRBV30	CAWSVQQETQYF	TGTGCCTGGAGTGTTCAACAAGAGACCCAGTACTTC
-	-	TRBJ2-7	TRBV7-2	CASSLQGGYYEQYF	TGTGCCAGCAGCTTACAGGGGGGCTACTACGAGCAGTACTTC
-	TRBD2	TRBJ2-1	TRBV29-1	CSATTSGTAEQFF	TGCAGCGCTACGACTAGCGGGACGGCGGAGCAGTTCTTC
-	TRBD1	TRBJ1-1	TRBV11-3	CASSFRQGRAFF	TGTGCCAGCAGTTTTAGACAGGGCCGGGCTTTCTTT
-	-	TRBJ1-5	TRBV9	CASSVGWVGQPQHF	TGTGCCAGCAGCGTAGGGTGGGTGGGTCAGCCCCAGCATTTT
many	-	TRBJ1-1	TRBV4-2	CASSQGGTVNTEAFF	TGTGCCAGCAGCCAAGGGGGGACGGTGAACACTGAAGCTTTCTTT
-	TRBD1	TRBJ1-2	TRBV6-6	CASTRDREGYTF	TGTGCCAGCACCCGGGACAGGGAAGGCTACACCTTC
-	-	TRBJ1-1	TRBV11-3	CASSFHFLQVRTTEAFF	TGTGCCAGCAGCTTTCATTTCCTACAGGTGAGGACCACTGAAGCTTTCTTT
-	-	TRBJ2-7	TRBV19	CASSIVSSVVGYEQYF	TGTGCCAGTAGTATCGTCAGCTCGGTCGTTGGCTACGAGCAGTACTTC
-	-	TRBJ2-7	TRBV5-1	CASSPSDPAYEQYF	TGCGCCAGCAGCCCCTCGGACCCGGCCTACGAGCAGTACTTC
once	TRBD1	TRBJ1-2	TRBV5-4	CASSRQGEVNYGYTF	TGTGCCAGCAGCCGGCAGGGGGAGGTTAACTATGGCTACACCTTC
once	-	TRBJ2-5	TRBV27	CASYATQYF	TGTGCCAGCTACGCGACCCAGTACTTC
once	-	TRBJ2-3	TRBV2	CASSGGPTDTQYF	TGTGCCAGCAGTGGGGGACCCACAGATACGCAGTATTTT
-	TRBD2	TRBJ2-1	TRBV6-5	CASSSVTSANEQFF	TGTGCCAGCAGCTCCGTTACTAGCGCCAATGAGCAGTTCTTC
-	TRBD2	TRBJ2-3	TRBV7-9	CASSFLAGGFGTDTQYF	TGTGCCAGCAGCTTCTTGGCGGGGGGGTTCGGCACAGATACGCAGTATTTT
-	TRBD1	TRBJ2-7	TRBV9	CASSVQAGGAYEQYF	TGTGCCAGCAGCGTACAGGCAGGGGGCGCCTACGAGCAGTACTTC
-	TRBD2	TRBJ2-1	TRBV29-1	CSGTSGSTHEQFF	TGCAGCGGTACTAGCGGGAGTACGCATGAGCAGTTCTTC
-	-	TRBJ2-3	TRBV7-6	CASSLQGMSVTQYF	TGTGCCAGCAGCTTACAGGGGATGTCAGTTACGCAGTATTTT
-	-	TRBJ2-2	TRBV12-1	CASSPRGAGHLRVTGELFF	TGTGCCAGCAGCCCGCGGGGAGCGGGACATCTCAGGGTCACCGGGGAGCTGTTTTTT
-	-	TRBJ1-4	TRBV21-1	CASSKGNSGGGEKLFF	TGTGCCAGCAGCAAAGGGAACTCTGGGGGGGGTGAAAAACTGTTTTTT